The 11 T cell receptor beta chains below come from one sample, sequenced in a study of blood T cell repertoires in COVID-19. Assay: immunoSEQ multiplex PCR; the TCRdb copy retains only in-frame clones and omits some. The table lists about 250,000 clones, 80% to 90% of them singletons. The sample consisted of peripheral blood. The receptors stem from a man aged 50 or older with acute or convalescent COVID-19.

This rearrangement joins TRBV27 to TRBJ1-2; 8 bases are a match to TRBD1. Per the germline V gene, CDR1 is MNHEY and CDR2 is SMNVEV (reference sequence). The CDR3 loop spans 13 amino acids. V gave up 7 bases and J gave up 4 bases; unmatched junction bases: 5. The CDR3 bases are TGTGCCAGCACCTCCGGGACAGGCTATGGCTACACCTTC. This encodes CASTSGTGYGYTF.

The chain carries TRBV15 and TRBJ2-3; 7 bases are a match to TRBD1. The germline V gene has CDR1 LNHNV and CDR2 YYDKDF (reference sequence). The CDR3 extends over 14 amino acids. Trimming removed 5 bases from V and 6 bases from J; junction bases left unmatched: 8. In DNA, the CDR3 is TGTGCCACCAGCGGGACAGCCCAGCGGGATACGCAGTATTTT. It translates to CATSGTAQRDTQYF.

The V call is TRBV11-2, the J call TRBJ1-3, with unresolved D. This CDR3 region has 16 residues. Germline loops: CDR1 SGHAT, CDR2 FQNNGV. The V gene lost 4 bases and the J gene lost 8 bases, with 21 bases spanning the gap. CDR3 protein: CASSYSLDPAGDTIYF. CDR3 coding DNA: TGTGCCAGCAGCTATTCATTGGACCCGGCCGGGGACACCATATATTTT.

The chain couples TRBV11-2 to TRBJ2-7, with D possibly matching TRBD1 (6 bases). This CDR3 spans 16 amino acids. Trimming shortened V by 5 bases and J by 1 base, and 18 bases separated the two germline ends. In germline, CDR1 is SGHAT, CDR2 FQNNGV. Here the CDR3 DNA reads TGTGCCAGCAGCATCAATGGGGGCGCTTGGTCCTACGAGCAGTACTTC. Translating it yields CASSINGGAWSYEQYF.

This clone was picked up a small number of times. The chain recombines TRBV19 with TRBJ1-5, with TRBD1 identical over 9 bases. The length of the CDR3 is 15 residues. CDR1 is LNHDA, CDR2 SQIVND, per germline (reference sequence). With V trimmed by 1 base and J by 7 bases, 5 bases remained unmatched. Here the CDR3 reads CASSIGPDRGQPQHF. CDR3 DNA sequence: TGTGCCAGTAGTATAGGCCCAGACAGGGGGCAGCCCCAGCATTTT.

The chain joins TRBV9 to TRBJ2-1; D gene uncertain. V shed 3 bases and J shed 5 bases, with 9 bases lying between them. The CDR3 loop spans 13 amino acids. The germline gives CDR1 SGDLS, CDR2 YYNGEE. CDR3 sequence (DNA): TGTGCCAGCAGCGGGGCACCCCACAATGAGCAGTTCTTC. Protein product: CASSGAPHNEQFF.

This clone has a single count. The chain joins TRBV6-1 to TRBJ2-5, with TRBD2 matching 10 bases. CDR1 and CDR2 (germline): MNHNS, SASEGT. V shed 4 bases and J 3 bases; nucleotides not matched to a gene: 8. The CDR3 length is 16 residues. CDR3 DNA sequence: TGTGCCAGCAGTGTTAAAGTTCTAGCGGGGGAAGAGACCCAGTACTTC. This gives the protein CASSVKVLAGEETQYF.

V usage is TRBV20-1 and J usage is TRBJ2-1; TRBD1 agrees at 7 bases. CDR3 length equals 16 residues. Trimming took 5 bases from V and 7 from J; bases not matched to a gene: 17. Per germline, CDR1 DFQATT and CDR2 SNEGSKA (reference sequence). CDR3 protein: CSARARLGGGLNEQFF. CDR3 DNA sequence: TGCAGTGCTCGTGCCCGGTTAGGGGGCGGATTAAATGAGCAGTTCTTC.

V is TRBV6-1 and J is TRBJ1-2, with D possibly being TRBD1 (5 bases). The length of the CDR3 is 15 residues. CDR1 is MNHNS, CDR2 SASEGT, per germline. V was shortened by 2 bases and J by 4 bases, with 14 bases between the two germline ends. CDR3 DNA sequence: TGTGCCAGCAGTGAAACCCCAGGGCTCAGCTATGGCTACACCTTC. Its protein is CASSETPGLSYGYTF.

The chain links TRBV6-5 to TRBJ2-7, with D maybe TRBD1 (6 bases). This CDR3 spans 15 amino acids. The V end was cut by 7 bases, the J end by 3 bases, with 19 bases between. CDR1 and CDR2 from the germline V gene are MNHEY and SVGAGI. This chain's CDR3 is CASMFRRDKNYEQYF. DNA of the CDR3: TGTGCCAGCATGTTCCGCCGGGACAAAAACTACGAGCAGTACTTC.

The chain recombines TRBV6-1 with TRBJ1-3; D not resolved. Trimming stripped 7 bases from V and 1 base from J, with 14 bases between. The CDR3 consists of 15 residues. Per the germline V gene, CDR1 is MNHNS and CDR2 is SASEGT. The CDR3 region has the DNA TGTGCCAGCACTACACGGTCGGGATCTGGAAACACCATATATTTT. Translating gives CASTTRSGSGNTIYF.